The 19 T cell receptor beta chains below come from one sample, sequenced in a study of control samples from healthy donors and cancer patients. Clones were sequenced by immunoSEQ multiplex PCR, and TCRdb holds only the in-frame ones, with some missing. Its listing shows some 180,000 clones. Sample: blood. The receptor source for this set is a woman aged 25 to 39 in good health.

The chain is built from TRBV2 and TRBJ2-5; 10 nucleotides align to TRBD2. This CDR3 is 15 amino acids long. J gave up 5 bases and V 6 bases, and 9 bases lay outside the gene matches. CDR1 and CDR2 (germline): SNHLY, FYNNEI. The CDR3 DNA sequence: TGTGCCAGCAGGCTAGCGGGGGCCCCAGGGGAGACCCAGTACTTC. Amino acid sequence: CASRLAGAPGETQYF.

V gene TRBV7-2 combines with J gene TRBJ1-1; D call uncertain. The CDR3 runs 13 residues. Germline CDR1 is SGHTA and CDR2 is FQGNSA. Trimming cost V 7 bases and J 1 base, with 10 bases left between them. CDR3: CASKAQTNTEAFF. The CDR3 coding sequence is TGTGCCAGCAAGGCACAGACGAACACTGAAGCTTTCTTT. Complete variable domain (other parts from reference TRBV7-2 and TRBJ1-1): GAGVSQSPSNKVTEKGKDVELRCDPISGHTALYWYRQSLGQGLEFLIYFQGNSAPDKSGLPSDRFSAERTGGSVSTLTIQRTQQEDSAVYLCASKAQTNTEAFFGQGTRLTVV.

V gene TRBV6-5 combines with J gene TRBJ1-1; a weak D match, TRBD1 (5 bases). The ends were cut back, 4 bases at V and 4 bases at J, with 10 bases in the middle. Germline assignment: CDR1 MNHEY and CDR2 SVGAGI. This CDR3 is 13 amino acids long. In nucleotides, the CDR3 is TGTGCCAGCAGTTCAGGAGGGACCACTGAAGCTTTCTTT. Amino acid sequence: CASSSGGTTEAFF.

The rearrangement uses TRBV5-1 and TRBJ2-3, with 13 bases identical to TRBD2. With V trimmed by 5 bases and J by 2 bases, 5 bases remained unmatched. Germline V gives CDR1 SGHRS, CDR2 YFSETQ. The CDR3 consists of 16 residues. The CDR3 loop reads CASRTGTSGATDTQYF. The CDR3 nucleotides read TGCGCCAGCAGGACTGGGACTAGCGGGGCCACAGATACGCAGTATTTT.

V usage is TRBV6-1 and J usage is TRBJ1-1; no clear D gene. CDR3 length: 11 residues. Germline CDR1 is MNHNS and CDR2 is SASEGT. Trimming removed 1 base at V and 9 bases at J, with 6 bases between. In DNA, the CDR3 is TGTGCCAGCAGTGAAGTGAGGAAAGCTTTCTTT. Encoded protein: CASSEVRKAFF.

The chain recombines TRBV6-5 with TRBJ2-7; 8 bases match TRBD1. V lost 0 bases and J lost 4; bases outside the gene matches: 5. This CDR3 spans 15 amino acids. Germline-derived CDR1 and CDR2 are MNHEY and SVGAGI. The CDR3 nucleotides are TGTGCCAGCAGTTACTCGGCGACAGGGGTGTACGAGCAGTACTTC. Protein: CASSYSATGVYEQYF.

With regard to this clone: Other DNA sequences of this sample code for an identical CDR3. The rearrangement joins TRBV6-5 to TRBJ1-5; possibly TRBD1 for D (5 bases). The ends were cut back, 4 bases at V and 0 bases at J, with 10 bases in the middle. This CDR3 is 15 amino acids long. CDR1 and CDR2 (germline): MNHEY, SVGAGI. The CDR3 DNA sequence: TGTGCCAGCAGTTCGGGGGTTTATAGCAATCAGCCCCAGCATTTT. Amino acid sequence: CASSSGVYSNQPQHF.

The genes are TRBV7-9 and TRBJ2-7, with D possibly TRBD1 on 6 matching bases. Per the germline V gene, CDR1 is SEHNR and CDR2 is FQNEAQ (reference sequence). Trimming took 4 bases from V and 2 from J, leaving 9 bases between them. This CDR3 region has 13 residues. CDR3 nucleotide sequence: TGTGCCAGCAGCTCAGGGGTCCCCTACGAGCAGTACTTC. This sequence encodes CASSSGVPYEQYF. Supplemented by reference TRBV7-9 and TRBJ2-7, the full variable domain reads DTGVSQNPRHKITKRGQNVTFRCDPISEHNRLYWYRQTLGQGPEFLTYFQNEAQLEKSRLLSDRFSAERPKGSFSTLEIQRTEQGDSAMYLCASSSGVPYEQYFGPGTRLTVT.

The rearrangement uses TRBV7-2 and TRBJ2-3; TRBD2 matches at 14 bases. With 5 bases clipped from V and 4 bases from J, the junction kept 2 bases outside the gene matches. From germline, CDR1 is SGHTA and CDR2 FQGNSA. CDR3 length equals 15 residues. The CDR3 reads CASSLGLAGADTQYF. The DNA of the CDR3 is TGTGCCAGCAGCCTGGGACTAGCGGGGGCAGATACGCAGTATTTT.

The CDR3 bases are TGCGCCAGCAGCCCCGCCGGGACAGGGGTCGACGAGCAGTACTTC. Translation: CASSPAGTGVDEQYF. V is TRBV5-1 and J is TRBJ2-7; 10 bases align to TRBD1. V gave up 4 bases and J gave up 5 bases; unmatched junction bases: 9. Looked up from germline, CDR1 is SGHRS and CDR2 is YFSETQ. This CDR3 has 15 amino acids. Together with reference TRBV5-1 and TRBJ2-7, the CDR3 gives the full variable domain: KAGVTQTPRYLIKTRGQQVTLSCSPISGHRSVSWYQQTPGQGLQFLFEYFSETQRNKGNFPGRFSGRQFSNSRSEMNVSTLELGDSALYLCASSPAGTGVDEQYFGPGTRLTVT.

The rearrangement links TRBV18 to TRBJ2-4, with 9 bases matching TRBD1. The CDR3 has 15 amino acids. Per germline, CDR1 KGHSH and CDR2 LQKENI. With 3 bases clipped from V and 7 bases from J, the junction kept 7 bases outside the gene matches. The CDR3 here is CASSPSSDRGNIQYF. CDR3 DNA sequence: TGTGCCAGCTCACCCTCCAGCGACAGGGGGAACATTCAGTACTTC.

The V and J genes are TRBV6-4 and TRBJ2-3; 10 bases are a match to TRBD2. Germline loops: CDR1 MRHNA, CDR2 SNTAGT. The CDR3 contains 16 residues. V lost 2 bases, J lost 4 bases, and 6 bases stayed unmatched. The CDR3 nucleotides are TGTGCCAGCAGTGACGAGTCTAGCGGGGGTGCAGATACGCAGTATTTT. The encoded protein is CASSDESSGGADTQYF.

This sequence joins TRBV6-2 or TRBV6-3 and TRBJ2-7, with unresolved D. Trimming cost V 3 bases and J 1 base, with 7 bases left between them. The CDR3 totals 13 residues. The germline V gene encodes CDR1 MNHEY and CDR2 SVGEGT. CDR3 sequence: CASSYGPSYEQYF. As DNA, the CDR3 is TGTGCCAGCAGTTATGGTCCGTCCTACGAGCAGTACTTC.

The chain combines TRBV28 with TRBJ1-5; D ambiguous. Germline V gives CDR1 MDHEN, CDR2 SYDVKM. V shed 3 bases and J shed 6 bases, with 15 bases lying between them. This CDR3 spans 15 amino acids. The CDR3 here is CASSFSRGRVQPQHF. In nucleotides, the CDR3 is TGTGCCAGCAGTTTCTCACGGGGTCGGGTTCAGCCCCAGCATTTT.

Here the CDR3 DNA reads TGTGCCAGCAGCCCCCCGGGAAACTATGGCTACACCTTC. This translates into CASSPPGNYGYTF. The chain carries TRBV11-3 and TRBJ1-2; D unclear. With 5 bases removed from V and 2 bases from J, the gap between germline ends came to 9 bases. Looked up from germline, CDR1 is SGHNT and CDR2 is YENEEA. This CDR3 comprises 13 residues.

V and J are TRBV9 and TRBJ2-7; no clear D gene. Germline V gives CDR1 SGDLS, CDR2 YYNGEE. V gave up 3 bases and J gave up 0 bases, with 10 bases separating them. The CDR3 length is 14 residues. The CDR3 sequence is CASSAYGGSYEQYF. CDR3 bases: TGTGCCAGCAGCGCCTATGGCGGCTCCTACGAGCAGTACTTC. The whole variable domain, remainder taken from reference TRBV9 and TRBJ2-7, is DSGVTQTPKHLITATGQRVTLRCSPRSGDLSVYWYQQSLDQGLQFLIQYYNGEERAKGNILERFSAQQFPDLHSELNLSSLELGDSALYFCASSAYGGSYEQYFGPGTRLTVT.

J is TRBJ2-1 and V is TRBV7-3; 9 bases map to TRBD2. CDR3 size: 16 residues. Germline V gives CDR1 SGHTA, CDR2 FQGTGA. The V gene end was trimmed by 4 bases and the J gene end by 4 bases; junction bases not matched to a gene: 8. CDR3 amino acids: CASSYQAGGGYNEQFF. The DNA for the CDR3 is TGTGCCAGCAGCTACCAAGCGGGGGGCGGTTACAATGAGCAGTTCTTC.

The rearrangement uses TRBV10-1 and TRBJ2-1; D gene uncertain. CDR1 and CDR2 from the germline V gene are WNHNN and SYGVQD (reference sequence). This CDR3 contains 13 residues. Trimming removed 7 bases from V and 2 bases from J, with 9 bases in between. CDR3 coding DNA: TGCGCCAGCACTACCACCACCTACAATGAGCAGTTCTTC. Translated, it gives CASTTTTYNEQFF.

The rearrangement joins TRBV4-3 to TRBJ2-2, with no clear D. The CDR3 spans 13 residues. Trimming took 0 bases from V and 4 from J, leaving 3 bases between them. In germline, CDR1 is LGHNA, CDR2 YSLEER. For the CDR3, the DNA is TGCGCCAGCAGCCAAGATCCCACCGGGGAGCTGTTTTTT. Translated, it gives CASSQDPTGELFF.